This paragraph covers one T cell receptor (beta chain) sequence. Its antigen is undetermined. Template material for TCR beta VDJ and CDR3 profiling consisted of genomic DNA. MiXCR, applied by TCRdb to the reads, yields one record per CDR3 protein. The sample records about 120,000 distinct CDR3 sequences, over 55% being singletons. All patients picked for sequencing had shown, by flow cytometry, an expansion of CD8+CD57+ cells. The blood sampling took place in patients who had so far received no therapy. The data derive from a study of CD8+CD57+ T cells in acquired aplastic anemia. On the study more broadly: The mean DNA yield obtained from sorted CD4+ and CD8+ cells came to approximately 3.2 ug. Regarding the study as a whole: It was found that more than 25 CD8+ CDR3 sequences were shared between patients and controls.

The V gene lost 4 bases and the J gene lost 4 bases, with 14 bases spanning the gap. The CDR3 totals 14 residues. The V gene's germline CDR1 is WNHNN and CDR2 SYGVQD (reference sequence). The TCR sequence derives from a human donor with aplastic anemia. This chain uses TRBV10-1 with TRBJ2-7; D not certain. The sequencing sample was made of sorted CD4+, CD8+, or CD8+CD57+ T cells (not recorded which) from PBMCs. The CDR3 spells CASSAAARPYEQYF. The CDR3 DNA reads TGCGCCAGCAGTGCGGCGGCGAGGCCTTACGAGCAGTACTTC.